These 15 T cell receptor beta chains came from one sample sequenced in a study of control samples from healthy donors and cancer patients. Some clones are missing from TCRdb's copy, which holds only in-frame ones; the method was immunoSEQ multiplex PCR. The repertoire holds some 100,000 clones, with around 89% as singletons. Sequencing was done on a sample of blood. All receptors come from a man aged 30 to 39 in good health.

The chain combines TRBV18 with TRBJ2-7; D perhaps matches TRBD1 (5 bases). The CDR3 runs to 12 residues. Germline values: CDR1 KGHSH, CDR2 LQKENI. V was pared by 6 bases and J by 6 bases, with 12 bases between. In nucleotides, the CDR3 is TGTGCCAGCTCGTCGGACACTGGCGAGCAGTACGTC. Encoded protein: CASSSDTGEQYV.

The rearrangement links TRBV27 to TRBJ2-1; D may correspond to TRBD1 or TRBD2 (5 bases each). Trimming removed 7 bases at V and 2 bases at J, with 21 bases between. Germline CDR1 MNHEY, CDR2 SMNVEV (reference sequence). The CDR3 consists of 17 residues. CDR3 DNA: TGTGCCAGCACCCAGACTTGGGGGTGGCCCACCTACAATGAGCAGTTCTTC. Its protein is CASTQTWGWPTYNEQFF.

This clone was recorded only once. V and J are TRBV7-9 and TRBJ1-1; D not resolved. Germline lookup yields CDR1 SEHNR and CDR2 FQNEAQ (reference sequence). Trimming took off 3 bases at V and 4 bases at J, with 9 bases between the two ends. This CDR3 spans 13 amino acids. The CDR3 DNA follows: TGTGCCAGCAGCTTTGGAGACGGCACTGAAGCTTTCTTT. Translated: CASSFGDGTEAFF.

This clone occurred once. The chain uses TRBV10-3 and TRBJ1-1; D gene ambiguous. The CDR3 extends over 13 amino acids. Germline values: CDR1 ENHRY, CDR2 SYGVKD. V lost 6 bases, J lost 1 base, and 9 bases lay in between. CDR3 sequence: CAIRQAPNTEAFF. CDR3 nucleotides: TGTGCCATCAGGCAGGCGCCGAACACTGAAGCTTTCTTT.

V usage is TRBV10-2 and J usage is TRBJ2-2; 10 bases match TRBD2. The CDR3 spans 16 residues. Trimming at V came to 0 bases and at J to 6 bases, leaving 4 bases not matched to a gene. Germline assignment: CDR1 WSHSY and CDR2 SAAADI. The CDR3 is CASSESNLAGAGELFF. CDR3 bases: TGCGCCAGCAGTGAGTCGAACCTAGCGGGGGCCGGGGAGCTGTTTTTT.

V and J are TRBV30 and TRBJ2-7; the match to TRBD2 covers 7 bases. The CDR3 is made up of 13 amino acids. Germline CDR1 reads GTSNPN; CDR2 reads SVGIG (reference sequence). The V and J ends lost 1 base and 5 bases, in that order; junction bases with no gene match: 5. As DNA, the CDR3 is TGTGCCTGGAGTGATTGGCGGGAGCACGAGCAGTACTTC. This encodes CAWSDWREHEQYF.

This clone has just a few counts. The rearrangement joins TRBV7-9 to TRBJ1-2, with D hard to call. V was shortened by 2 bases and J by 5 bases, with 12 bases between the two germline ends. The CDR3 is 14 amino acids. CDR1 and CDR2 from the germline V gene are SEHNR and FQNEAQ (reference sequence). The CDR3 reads CASSLLEASYGYTF. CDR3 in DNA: TGTGCCAGCAGCTTATTGGAGGCATCTTATGGCTACACCTTC.

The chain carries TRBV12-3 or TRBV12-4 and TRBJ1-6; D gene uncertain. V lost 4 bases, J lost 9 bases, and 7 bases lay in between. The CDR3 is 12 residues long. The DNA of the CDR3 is TGTGCCAGCAGTTCCCTCGGTTCACCCCTCCACTTT. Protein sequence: CASSSLGSPLHF.

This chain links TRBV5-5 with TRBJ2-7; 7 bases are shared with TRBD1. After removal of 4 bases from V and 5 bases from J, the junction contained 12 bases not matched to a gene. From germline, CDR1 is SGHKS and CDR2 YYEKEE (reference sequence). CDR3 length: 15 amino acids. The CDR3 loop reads CASSPLDRRHDEQYV. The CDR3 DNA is TGTGCCAGCAGCCCTCTGGACAGGAGACATGACGAGCAGTACGTC.

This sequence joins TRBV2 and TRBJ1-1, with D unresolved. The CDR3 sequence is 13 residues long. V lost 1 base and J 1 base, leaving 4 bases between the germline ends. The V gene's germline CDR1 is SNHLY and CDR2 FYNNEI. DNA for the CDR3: TGTGCCAGCAGTGAAGGGGGGAACACTGAAGCTTTCTTT. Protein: CASSEGGNTEAFF.

The CDR3 region has the DNA TGTGCCAGCAGCGACAGGAGAGGTGAGCAGTTCTTC. Residues: CASSDRRGEQFF. The genes are TRBV3-1 (or the pseudogene TRBV3-2) and TRBJ2-1, with D possibly matching TRBD1 (6 bases). Germline values: CDR1 LGHDT, CDR2 YNNKEL (reference sequence). V lost 5 bases to trimming and J lost 9 bases, with 11 bases between them. There are 12 residues in the CDR3.

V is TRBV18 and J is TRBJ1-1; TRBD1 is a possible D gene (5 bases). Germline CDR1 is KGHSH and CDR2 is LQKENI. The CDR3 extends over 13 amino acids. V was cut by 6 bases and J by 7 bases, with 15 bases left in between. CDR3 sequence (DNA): TGTGCCAGCTCTCGCGGTACAGGATTTGAAGCTTTCTTT. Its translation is CASSRGTGFEAFF.

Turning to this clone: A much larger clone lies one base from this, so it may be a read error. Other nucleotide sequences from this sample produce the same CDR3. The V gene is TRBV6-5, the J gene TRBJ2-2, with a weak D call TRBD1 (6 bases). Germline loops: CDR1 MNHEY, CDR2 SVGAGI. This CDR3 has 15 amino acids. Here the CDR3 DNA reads TGTGCCAGCAGTTCATTAGCGAGGGACACCGGAGAGCTGTTTTTT. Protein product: CASSSLARDTGELFF.

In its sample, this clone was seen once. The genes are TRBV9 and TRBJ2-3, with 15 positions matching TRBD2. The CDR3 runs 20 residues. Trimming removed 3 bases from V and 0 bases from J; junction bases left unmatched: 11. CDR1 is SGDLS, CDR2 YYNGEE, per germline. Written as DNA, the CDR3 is TGTGCCAGCAGCGCCCCTGGACTAGCGGGAGGGGGACTGAGCACAGATACGCAGTATTTT. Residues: CASSAPGLAGGGLSTDTQYF.

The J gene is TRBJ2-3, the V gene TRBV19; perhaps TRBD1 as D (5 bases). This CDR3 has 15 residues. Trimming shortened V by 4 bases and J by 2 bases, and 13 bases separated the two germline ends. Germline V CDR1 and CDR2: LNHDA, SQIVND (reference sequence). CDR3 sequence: CASSTRQGFTDTQYF. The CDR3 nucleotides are TGTGCCAGTAGTACTCGGCAGGGCTTCACAGATACGCAGTATTTT.